These T cell receptor beta chains were read from a single sample in a study of T cell clusters in autoimmune cytopenias. Each CDR3 protein gets one entry in TCRdb, which reprocessed the multiplex PCR reads and gives no DNA. The sample spans several thousand distinct CDR3 sequences; the ten largest clones claim 3.5%. Source material: peripheral blood. These receptors originate from a human donor with an autoimmune cytopenia or autoimmune hepatitis (not recorded which). Each CDR3 is given with its conserved first and last residue. Fields, in order: J gene, clone size, V gene, CDR3 protein. For some rows the clone size is stated as once, few or many, or as a class when expanded; others skip it.

TRBJ2-5,.,TRBV5-4,CASSTDREETQYF
TRBJ1-4,medium-sized,TRBV12-3/TRBV12-4,CASSFGRGPPSEKLFF
TRBJ1-1,.,TRBV20-1,CSARDGGRKPFF
TRBJ1-2,.,TRBV15,CATSRVGGGYTF
TRBJ2-6,medium-sized,TRBV27,CASSSYRDGRSSGANVLTF
TRBJ2-5,.,TRBV5-1,CATQLGTGPETQYF
TRBJ1-6,.,TRBV20-1,CSAPSAASPLHF
TRBJ2-3,.,TRBV11-1,CASSRGLNTDTQYF
TRBJ2-3,medium-sized,TRBV29-1,CSAVDWGRGTDTQYF
TRBJ2-5,medium-sized,TRBV15,CATSRPGTGAATQYF
TRBJ2-1,.,TRBV11-2,CASSSPGTDVEQFF
TRBJ2-1,medium-sized,TRBV13,CASSPGLQNEQFF
TRBJ2-3,.,TRBV11-2,CASSFSQGDTQYF
TRBJ2-5,medium-sized,TRBV12-3/TRBV12-4,CASSPTFTQEETQYF
TRBJ1-1,.,TRBV18,CASSTGGGDRKAFF
TRBJ1-1,.,TRBV5-6,CASSLGQENTEAFF
TRBJ2-7,medium-sized,TRBV19,CASSVYGTDYEQYF
TRBJ2-3,large,TRBV29-1,CSVEPGSDTQYF
TRBJ2-2,medium-sized,TRBV5-6,CASSQTPNTGELFF
TRBJ2-1,.,TRBV7-9,CASSSAPYNEQFF
TRBJ2-7,.,TRBV11-2,CASSSRPTAEQYF
TRBJ1-6,.,TRBV7-9,CASTPGGQSNSPLHF